This record concerns one TCR beta chain sequence. This record comes from a study of high-grade serous ovarian cancer treatment subgroups. TCRdb keeps only in-frame clones here, not all; method: immunoSEQ multiplex PCR. The sample shows over 1,500 clones, more than 75% of them seen only once. Tumor tissue was taken before any definitive surgery or chemotherapy was given. Source material: tumor tissue. The receptor comes from a human donor with high-grade serous ovarian cancer.

The CDR3 nucleotides are TGTGCCAGCAGCGTAGTGGGTTCGGGGTCGAACACCGGGGAGCTGTTTTTT. It specifies CASSVVGSGSNTGELFF. The chain has TRBV9 and TRBJ2-2; perhaps TRBD2 as D (5 bases). The germline V and J ends were trimmed by 0 bases and 0 bases, with 12 bases remaining between them. The CDR3 covers 17 residues. Germline V gene lookup returns CDR1 SGDLS and CDR2 YYNGEE.